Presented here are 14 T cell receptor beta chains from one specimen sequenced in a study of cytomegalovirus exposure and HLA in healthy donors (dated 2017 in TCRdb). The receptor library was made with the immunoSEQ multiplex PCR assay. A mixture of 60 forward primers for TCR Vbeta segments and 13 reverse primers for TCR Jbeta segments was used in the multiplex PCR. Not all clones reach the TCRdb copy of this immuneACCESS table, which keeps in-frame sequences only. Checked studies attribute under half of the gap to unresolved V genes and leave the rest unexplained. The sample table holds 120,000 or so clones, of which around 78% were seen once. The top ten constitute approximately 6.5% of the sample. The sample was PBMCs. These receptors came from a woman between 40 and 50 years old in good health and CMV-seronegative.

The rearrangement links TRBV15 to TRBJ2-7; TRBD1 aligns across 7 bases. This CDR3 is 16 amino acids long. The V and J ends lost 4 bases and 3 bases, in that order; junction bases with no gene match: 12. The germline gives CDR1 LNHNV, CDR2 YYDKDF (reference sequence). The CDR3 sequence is CATSNPARGINYEQYF. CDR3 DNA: TGTGCCACCAGCAATCCCGCCAGGGGGATAAACTACGAGCAGTACTTC. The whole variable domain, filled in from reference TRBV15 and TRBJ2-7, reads DAMVIQNPRYQVTQFGKPVTLSCSQTLNHNVMYWYQQKSSQAPKLLFHYYDKDFNNEADTPDNFQSRRPNTSFCFLDIRSPGLGDTAMYLCATSNPARGINYEQYFGPGTRLTVT.

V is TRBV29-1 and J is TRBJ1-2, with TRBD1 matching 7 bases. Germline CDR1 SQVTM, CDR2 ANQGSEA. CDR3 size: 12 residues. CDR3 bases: TGCAGTGGCCGGGACAGAAACTATGGCTACACCTTC. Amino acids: CSGRDRNYGYTF.

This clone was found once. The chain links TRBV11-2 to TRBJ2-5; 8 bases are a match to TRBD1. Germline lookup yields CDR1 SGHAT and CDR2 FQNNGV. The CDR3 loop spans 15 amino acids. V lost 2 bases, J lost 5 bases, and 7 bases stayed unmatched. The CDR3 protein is CASSLNPGGGETQYF. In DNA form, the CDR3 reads TGTGCCAGCAGCTTAAATCCAGGGGGCGGTGAGACCCAGTACTTC.

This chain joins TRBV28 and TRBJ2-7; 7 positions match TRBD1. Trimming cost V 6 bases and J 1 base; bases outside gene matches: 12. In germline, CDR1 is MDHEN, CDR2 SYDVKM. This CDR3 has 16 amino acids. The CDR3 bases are TGTGCCAGCAGCCCCCGCGAGGGGGCAAAGTCCTACGAGCAGTACTTC. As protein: CASSPREGAKSYEQYF.

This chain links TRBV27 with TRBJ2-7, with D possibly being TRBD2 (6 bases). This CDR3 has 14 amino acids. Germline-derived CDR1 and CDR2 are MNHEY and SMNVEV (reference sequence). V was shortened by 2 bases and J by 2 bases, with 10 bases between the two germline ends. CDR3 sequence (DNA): TGTGCCAGCAGTTTAGGCGGGGATCCCTACGAGCAGTACTTC. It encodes CASSLGGDPYEQYF.

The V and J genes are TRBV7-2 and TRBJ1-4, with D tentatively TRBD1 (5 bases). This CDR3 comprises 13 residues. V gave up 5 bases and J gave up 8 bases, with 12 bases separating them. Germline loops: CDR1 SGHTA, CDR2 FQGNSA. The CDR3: CASSLRVEEKLFF. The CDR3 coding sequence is TGTGCCAGCAGCCTCAGGGTAGAAGAAAAACTGTTTTTT. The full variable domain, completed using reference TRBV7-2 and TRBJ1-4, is GAGVSQSPSNKVTEKGKDVELRCDPISGHTALYWYRQSLGQGLEFLIYFQGNSAPDKSGLPSDRFSAERTGGSVSTLTIQRTQQEDSAVYLCASSLRVEEKLFFGSGTQLSVL.

The CDR3 DNA sequence: TGTGCCAGCAGCTTGAGAGCGGGAGGTGAAGAGCAGTACTTC. Encoded protein: CASSLRAGGEEQYF. The chain combines TRBV5-5 with TRBJ2-7; TRBD2 agrees at 9 bases. This CDR3 is built from 14 residues. CDR1 and CDR2 from the germline V gene are SGHKS and YYEKEE (reference sequence). V dropped 1 base and J dropped 7; count of bases not matched to a gene: 6.

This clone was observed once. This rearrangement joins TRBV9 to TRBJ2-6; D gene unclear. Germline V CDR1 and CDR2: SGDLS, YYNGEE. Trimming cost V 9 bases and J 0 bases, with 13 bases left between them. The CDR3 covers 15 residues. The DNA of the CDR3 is TGTGCCATTACCAGATATGGCTCTGGGGCCAACGTCCTGACTTTC. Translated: CAITRYGSGANVLTF.

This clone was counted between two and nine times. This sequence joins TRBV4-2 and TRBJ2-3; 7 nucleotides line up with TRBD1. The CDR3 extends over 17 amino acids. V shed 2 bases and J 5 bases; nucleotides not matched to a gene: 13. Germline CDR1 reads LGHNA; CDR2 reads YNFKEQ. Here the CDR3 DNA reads TGTGCCAGCAGCCAACCCGCCGGGACAGCCGATGGAGATACGCAGTATTTT. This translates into CASSQPAGTADGDTQYF.

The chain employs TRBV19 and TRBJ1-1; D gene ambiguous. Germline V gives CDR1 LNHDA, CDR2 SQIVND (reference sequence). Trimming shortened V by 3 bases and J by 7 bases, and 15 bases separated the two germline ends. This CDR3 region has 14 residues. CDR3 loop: CASSIAEARREAFF. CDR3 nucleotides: TGTGCCAGTAGTATTGCAGAGGCGCGACGTGAAGCTTTCTTT.

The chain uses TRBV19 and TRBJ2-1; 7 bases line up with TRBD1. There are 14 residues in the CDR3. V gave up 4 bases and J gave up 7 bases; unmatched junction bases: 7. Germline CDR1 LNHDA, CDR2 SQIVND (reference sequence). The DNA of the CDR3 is TGTGCCAGTAGTAGAGAGGGGGCACGAAATGAGCAGTTCTTC. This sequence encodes CASSREGARNEQFF.

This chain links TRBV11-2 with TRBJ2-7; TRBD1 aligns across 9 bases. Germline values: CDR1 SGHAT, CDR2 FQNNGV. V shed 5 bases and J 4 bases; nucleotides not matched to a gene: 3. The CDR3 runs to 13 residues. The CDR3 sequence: CASSPTGGYEQYF. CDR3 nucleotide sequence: TGTGCCAGCAGCCCGACAGGGGGGTACGAGCAGTACTTC.

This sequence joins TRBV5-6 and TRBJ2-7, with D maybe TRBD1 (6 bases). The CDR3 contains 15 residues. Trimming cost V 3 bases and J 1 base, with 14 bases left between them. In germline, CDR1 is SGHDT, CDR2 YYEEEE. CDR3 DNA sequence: TGTGCCAGCAGCTCTTACGGGACATTATCCTACGAGCAGTACTTC. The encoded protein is CASSSYGTLSYEQYF.

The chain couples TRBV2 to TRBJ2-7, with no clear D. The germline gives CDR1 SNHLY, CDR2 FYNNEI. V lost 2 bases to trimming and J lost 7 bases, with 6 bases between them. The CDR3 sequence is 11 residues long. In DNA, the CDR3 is TGTGCCAGCAGTGAAATGTCGGAGCAGTACTTC. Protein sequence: CASSEMSEQYF.